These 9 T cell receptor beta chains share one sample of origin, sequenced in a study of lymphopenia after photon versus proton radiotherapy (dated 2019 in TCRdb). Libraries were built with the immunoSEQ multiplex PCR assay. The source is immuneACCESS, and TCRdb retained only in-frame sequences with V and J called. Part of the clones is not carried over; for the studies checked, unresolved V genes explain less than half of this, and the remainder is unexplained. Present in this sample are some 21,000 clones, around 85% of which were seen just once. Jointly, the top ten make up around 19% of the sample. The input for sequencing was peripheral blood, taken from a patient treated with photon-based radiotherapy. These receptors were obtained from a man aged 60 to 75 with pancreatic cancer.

CDR3 region: CASAQERDQPQHF. CDR3 nucleotide sequence: TGTGCCAGCGCACAGGAGCGGGATCAGCCCCAGCATTTT. This chain joins TRBV2 and TRBJ1-5, with D maybe TRBD1 (5 bases). The ends were cut back, 8 bases at V and 5 bases at J, with 13 bases in the middle. The CDR3 length is 13 residues. Looked up from germline, CDR1 is SNHLY and CDR2 is FYNNEI.

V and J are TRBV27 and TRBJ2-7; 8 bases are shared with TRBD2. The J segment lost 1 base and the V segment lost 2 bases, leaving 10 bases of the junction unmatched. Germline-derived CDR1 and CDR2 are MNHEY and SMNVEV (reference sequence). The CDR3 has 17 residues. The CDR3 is CASSLTGGTPRSYEQYF. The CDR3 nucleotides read TGTGCCAGCAGTTTAACGGGGGGGACACCCAGATCCTACGAGCAGTACTTC.

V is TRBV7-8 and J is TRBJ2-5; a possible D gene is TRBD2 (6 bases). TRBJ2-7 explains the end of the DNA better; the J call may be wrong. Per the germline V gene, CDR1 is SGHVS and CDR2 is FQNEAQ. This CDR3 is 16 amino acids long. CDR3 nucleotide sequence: TGTGCCAGCAGCTTAGCGATCGGGGACTCCCCCTACGAGCAGTACTTC. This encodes CASSLAIGDSPYEQYF.

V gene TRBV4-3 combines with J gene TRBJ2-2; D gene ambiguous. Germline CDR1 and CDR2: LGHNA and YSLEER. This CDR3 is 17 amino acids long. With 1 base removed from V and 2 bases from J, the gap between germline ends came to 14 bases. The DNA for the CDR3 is TGCGCCAGCAGCCAAGTCGTAGGGTATAGCAACACCGGGGAGCTGTTTTTT. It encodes CASSQVVGYSNTGELFF.

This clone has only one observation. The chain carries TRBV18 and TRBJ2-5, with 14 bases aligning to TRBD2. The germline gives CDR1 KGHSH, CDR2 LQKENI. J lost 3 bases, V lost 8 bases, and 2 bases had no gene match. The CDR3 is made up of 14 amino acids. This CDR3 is CASTTSGGEETQYF. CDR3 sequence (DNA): TGTGCCAGCACGACTAGCGGGGGGGAAGAGACCCAGTACTTC.

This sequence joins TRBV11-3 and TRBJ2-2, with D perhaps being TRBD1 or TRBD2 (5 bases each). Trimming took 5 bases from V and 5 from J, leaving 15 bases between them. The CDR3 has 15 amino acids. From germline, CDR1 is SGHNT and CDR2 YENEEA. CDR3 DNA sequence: TGTGCCAGCAGCCGAGGGGCAGGTGAAACCGGGGAGCTGTTTTTT. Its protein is CASSRGAGETGELFF.

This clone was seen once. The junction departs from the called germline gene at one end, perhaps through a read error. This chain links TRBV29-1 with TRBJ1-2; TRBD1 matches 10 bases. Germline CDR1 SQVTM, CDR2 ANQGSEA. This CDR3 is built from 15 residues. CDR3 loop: CSVQGQGSRSYGHTF. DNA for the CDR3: TGCAGCGTTCAGGGACAGGGGTCAAGAAGCTATGGCCACACCTTC.

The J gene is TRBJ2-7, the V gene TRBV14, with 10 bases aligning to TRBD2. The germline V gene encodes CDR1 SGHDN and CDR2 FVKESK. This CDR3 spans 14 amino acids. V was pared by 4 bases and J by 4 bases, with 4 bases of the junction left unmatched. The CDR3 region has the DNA TGTGCCAGCAGCCCAAGCGGGGGGGGATACGAGCAGTACTTC. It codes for CASSPSGGGYEQYF.

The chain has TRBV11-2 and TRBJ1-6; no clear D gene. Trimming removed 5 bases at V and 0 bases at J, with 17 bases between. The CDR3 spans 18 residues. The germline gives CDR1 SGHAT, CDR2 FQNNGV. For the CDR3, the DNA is TGTGCCAGCAGCCCGAAGGGCCGAACCATCTCCTATAATTCACCCCTCCACTTT. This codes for CASSPKGRTISYNSPLHF.